This T cell receptor (beta chain) is drawn from a study of blood T cell repertoires in COVID-19 (dated by TCRdb to about 2020). About the full investigation: Samples covering the acute and convalescent phases of COVID-19 were provided by collaborators in the United States, Italy and Spain. Where available, HLA class I and class II types were obtained from metadata supplied by the sample provider rather than from assay-based typing. A de-identified subject ID, COVID-19 status, age in years and sex were almost always included in the sample metadata. The dataset comprised deeply sampled blood TCRbeta repertoires from subjects exposed to, actively infected with, or recovered from COVID-19. The samples were drawn from two sources: the first 160 participants of the ongoing ImmuneRACE study, and about 1,300 subjects contributed by 6 global collaborators. A freely available public database, intended as a resource for researchers studying the immune response to SARS-CoV-2, is where the repertoires were released. The prospective study material was composed of cDNA or gDNA derived from T cells, B-cell-depleted T cells, or PBMCs.

TCRbeta CDR3 regions were amplified from genomic DNA using the immunoSEQ Assay, a bias-controlled multiplex PCR. The published analysis was carried out like this. Nucleated cell counts per sample were estimated from amplification of reference gene primers within the assay. Sequence reads were collapsed and filtered to measure the absolute abundance of every unique TCRbeta CDR3 rearrangement. For each sample, productive Simpson clonality was calculated as the square root of Simpson's diversity index over productive rearrangements. The table comes from immuneACCESS by way of TCRdb, which keeps in-frame sequences with V and J called. Part of the clones is missing from these tables; in studies checked, under half for an unresolved V gene and the rest for unknown reasons. The V and J calls and the clone size are those of that table, but D and trimming were determined from the DNA. Recorded for this sample are 100,000 to 150,000 clones; 88% of them occurred a single time. Of the sample, around 7.3% falls within the top ten clones.

Collaborating institutions collected whole blood in K2EDTA tubes following their own protocols. For TCRbeta analysis, collaborator samples were shipped as frozen whole blood, as isolated PBMCs, or as DNA extracted from either sample type. Counted from cysteine to phenylalanine, this CDR3 has 14 amino acids. Of all the DNA, just the CDR3 is kept, 42 bases in frame from base 1. Relative to germline, V is missing 6 bases and J is missing 1 base, with 3 bases of the junction outside any gene match. CDR1 is given as LGHDT and CDR2 as YNNKEL, both from the germline V gene (reference sequence). For this clone: No antigen is known for it. No per-base quality is available; no much larger clone lies one base away.

Overall study outcomes, separate from this receptor: How much clinical and demographic metadata was included differed by source and by participant, and the metadata was provided uncurated.

The sequence derives from a man aged 50-60 years with acute or convalescent COVID-19. The sequenced sample was peripheral blood. The chain is encoded by TRBV3-1 (or the pseudogene TRBV3-2) joined to TRBJ1-5; 7 bases in the middle match TRBD1. Here is the DNA: TGTGCCAGCAGTCAACAGGGGAGCAATCAGCCCCAGCATTTT. Protein translation: CASSQQGSNQPQHF.